Presented here are 32 T cell receptor beta chains from one specimen sequenced in a study of blood T cell repertoires in COVID-19 (dated by TCRdb to the early 2020s). Receptors were amplified or captured by the immunoSEQ multiplex PCR assay. As stored in TCRdb, this immuneACCESS dataset retains in-frame rearrangements with V and J assigned. A fraction of the clones does not appear; measured against another copy, unresolved V genes explain less than half of the discrepancy, and the remainder lacks a known reason. The sample yields about 400,000 clones; roughly 89% were counted once. The ten largest account for about 1.7% of the sample. Sequenced sample: PBMCs or T cells enriched from blood (not recorded which). The receptors come from a woman in her thirties who had recovered from COVID-19.

This clone was recorded once. The V gene is TRBV11-2, the J gene TRBJ1-4, with TRBD1 as a possible D gene (5 bases). The CDR3 is made up of 14 amino acids. Germline assignment: CDR1 SGHAT and CDR2 FQNNGV. Trimming removed 1 base from V and 8 bases from J, with 11 bases in between. CDR3 coding DNA: TGTGCCAGCAGCTTAGGTTGGGGACTCGAAAAACTGTTTTTT. Its translation: CASSLGWGLEKLFF. The full variable domain, rest sourced from reference TRBV11-2 and TRBJ1-4, is EAGVAQSPRYKIIEKRQSVAFWCNPISGHATLYWYQQILGQGPKLLIQFQNNGVVDDSQLPKDRFSAERLKGVDSTLKIQPAKLEDSAVYLCASSLGWGLEKLFFGSGTQLSVL.

In its sample, this clone was seen a few times. The chain employs TRBV6-5 and TRBJ2-7; the match to TRBD1 covers 10 bases. The V and J ends lost 5 bases and 5 bases, in that order; junction bases with no gene match: 9. This CDR3 is built from 15 residues. The germline V gene has CDR1 MNHEY and CDR2 SVGAGI. CDR3 in amino acids: CASSIRDRGYDEQYF. In DNA, the CDR3 is TGTGCCAGCAGTATCCGGGACAGGGGTTACGACGAGCAGTACTTC.

V usage is TRBV6-5 and J usage is TRBJ1-6; TRBD1 might be the D (5 bases). V was trimmed by 0 bases and J by 10 bases, leaving 10 bases between them. The CDR3 has 14 amino acids. From germline, CDR1 is MNHEY and CDR2 SVGAGI. The CDR3 bases are TGTGCCAGCAGTTACTCAGGGGTCTACTCACCCCTCCACTTT. This translates into CASSYSGVYSPLHF.

The V and J genes are TRBV7-8 and TRBJ1-3; no definite D call. The CDR3 is 15 amino acids. Germline CDR1 reads SGHVS; CDR2 reads FQNEAQ. The V and J ends lost 1 base and 4 bases respectively, with 11 bases between them. CDR3 amino acids: CASSLEIFSGNTIYF. The CDR3 region has the DNA TGTGCCAGCAGCTTAGAAATTTTCTCGGGAAACACCATATATTTT.

V and J are TRBV5-1 and TRBJ2-3; a weak D match, TRBD2 (5 bases). CDR1 is SGHRS, CDR2 YFSETQ, per germline. The CDR3 sequence is 17 residues long. Trimming removed 0 bases from V and 0 bases from J, with 14 bases in between. CDR3 region: CASSLDRPTTSTDTQYF. The CDR3 region has the DNA TGCGCCAGCAGCTTGGACCGTCCGACTACCAGCACAGATACGCAGTATTTT.

The chain recombines TRBV7-8 with TRBJ2-7; 9 bases map to TRBD1. The length of the CDR3 is 16 residues. Germline CDR1 reads SGHVS; CDR2 reads FQNEAQ. Trimming removed 7 bases from V and 1 base from J; junction bases left unmatched: 11. The CDR3 region is CASTEFWTGDSYEQYF. In nucleotides, the CDR3 is TGTGCCAGCACCGAATTCTGGACAGGGGATTCCTACGAGCAGTACTTC.

This clone occurred once. V and J are TRBV28 and TRBJ2-2; possible D gene TRBD1, 5 bases. The V gene's germline CDR1 is MDHEN and CDR2 SYDVKM. V lost 6 bases, J lost 3 bases, and 17 bases lay in between. CDR3 size: 16 residues. The CDR3 is CASSTTTGHYTGELFF. CDR3 nucleotides: TGTGCCAGCAGCACAACGACCGGACACTACACCGGGGAGCTGTTTTTT. Complete variable domain (other parts from reference TRBV28 and TRBJ2-2): DVKVTQSSRYLVKRTGEKVFLECVQDMDHENMFWYRQDPGLGLRLIYFSYDVKMKEKGDIPEGYSVSREKKERFSLILESASTNQTSMYLCASSTTTGHYTGELFFGEGSRLTVL.

The chain recombines TRBV6-5 with TRBJ1-2, with 9 positions matching TRBD1. This CDR3 is built from 15 residues. Losses at the gene ends were 7 bases for V and 5 bases for J; bases not matched to a gene: 11. Germline lookup yields CDR1 MNHEY and CDR2 SVGAGI. This CDR3 reads CASIPGQGGSYGYTF. Written as DNA, the CDR3 is TGTGCCAGCATCCCGGGACAGGGTGGGTCTTATGGCTACACCTTC.

The chain couples TRBV28 to TRBJ2-7; the D gene is possibly TRBD2 (5 bases). The CDR3 runs 13 residues. CDR1 is MDHEN and CDR2 is SYDVKM in the germline V gene. The V and J ends lost 3 bases and 5 bases respectively, with 11 bases between them. CDR3 DNA: TGTGCCAGCAGTTTTAGAGGGATCGACGAGCAGTACTTC. Its protein product is CASSFRGIDEQYF.

The J gene is TRBJ1-1, the V gene TRBV18; the match to TRBD1 covers 7 bases. The junction had 5 bases not matched to a gene; V was cut back by 4 bases and J by 6 bases. CDR1 is KGHSH and CDR2 is LQKENI in the germline V gene. This CDR3 is 13 amino acids long. CDR3 DNA: TGTGCCAGCTCACTAGGACAGGAGGCTGAAGCTTTCTTT. Translating it yields CASSLGQEAEAFF. The variable domain in full, with the rest retrieved from reference TRBV18 and TRBJ1-1, is NAGVMQNPRHLVRRRGQEARLRCSPMKGHSHVYWYRQLPEEGLKFMVYLQKENIIDESGMPKERFSAEFPKEGPSILRIQQVVRGDSAAYFCASSLGQEAEAFFGQGTRLTVV.

The gene calls are TRBV7-8 and TRBJ2-7; maybe TRBD1 (6 bases). CDR3 size: 14 residues. V shed 5 bases and J shed 1 base, with 12 bases lying between them. Germline CDR1 and CDR2: SGHVS and FQNEAQ. CDR3 in amino acids: CASSAGQISYEQYF. DNA for the CDR3: TGTGCCAGCAGCGCAGGACAGATTTCCTACGAGCAGTACTTC.

This chain joins TRBV6-6 and TRBJ1-2; TRBD1 agrees at 9 bases. The junction had 9 bases not matched to a gene; V was cut back by 2 bases and J by 8 bases. This CDR3 is built from 15 residues. Looked up from germline, CDR1 is MNHNY and CDR2 is SVGAGI (reference sequence). The CDR3 here is CASSYGVGTGLGYTF. DNA of the CDR3: TGTGCCAGCAGTTACGGTGTTGGGACAGGGTTGGGCTACACCTTC.

The V call is TRBV19, the J call TRBJ2-7, with 7 positions matching TRBD1. This CDR3 contains 17 residues. J gave up 0 bases and V 6 bases, and 14 bases lay outside the gene matches. Germline values: CDR1 LNHDA, CDR2 SQIVND (reference sequence). The CDR3 DNA sequence: TGTGCCAGTAGAGATCCGGGACAGAAGGACGGCTCCTACGAGCAGTACTTC. Translation gives CASRDPGQKDGSYEQYF. The full variable domain, completed using reference TRBV19 and TRBJ2-7, is DGGITQSPKYLFRKEGQNVTLSCEQNLNHDAMYWYRQDPGQGLRLIYYSQIVNDFQKGDIAEGYSVSREKKESFPLTVTSAQKNPTAFYLCASRDPGQKDGSYEQYFGPGTRLTVT.

The chain recombines TRBV3-1 (or the pseudogene TRBV3-2) with TRBJ2-1; tentative D call: TRBD2 (6 bases). CDR3 length: 16 amino acids. V gave up 4 bases and J gave up 7 bases, with 20 bases separating them. Germline CDR1 LGHDT, CDR2 YNNKEL (reference sequence). CDR3 amino acids: CASSPKPGSRNNEQFF. The DNA for the CDR3 is TGTGCCAGCAGCCCCAAGCCCGGGAGTAGGAATAATGAGCAGTTCTTC.

This clone has just one count. The genes are TRBV3-1 (or the pseudogene TRBV3-2) and TRBJ2-7; D is possibly TRBD2 (6 bases). The CDR3 sequence is 13 residues long. V lost 3 bases and J 1 base, leaving 7 bases between the germline ends. Germline V gives CDR1 LGHDT, CDR2 YNNKEL (reference sequence). The CDR3 DNA sequence: TGTGCCAGCAGCCACGGGACTTCCTACGAGCAGTACTTC. Its protein is CASSHGTSYEQYF.

This CDR3 reads CASNPGSTDTQYF. Written as DNA, the CDR3 is TGTGCCAGCAACCCCGGGAGCACAGATACGCAGTATTTT. The V call is TRBV28, the J call TRBJ2-3; D remains ambiguous. Germline CDR1 reads MDHEN; CDR2 reads SYDVKM. The CDR3 has 13 amino acids. With 7 bases removed from V and 0 bases from J, the gap between germline ends came to 8 bases. Based on the CDR3 plus reference TRBV28 and TRBJ2-3, the full variable domain is DVKVTQSSRYLVKRTGEKVFLECVQDMDHENMFWYRQDPGLGLRLIYFSYDVKMKEKGDIPEGYSVSREKKERFSLILESASTNQTSMYLCASNPGSTDTQYFGPGTRLTVL.

The V call is TRBV19, the J call TRBJ1-3; possibly TRBD1 for D (6 bases). The CDR3 is made up of 15 amino acids. Per germline, CDR1 LNHDA and CDR2 SQIVND (reference sequence). The germline V and J ends were trimmed by 9 bases and 4 bases, with 19 bases remaining between them. CDR3 bases: TGTGCCAGCTCGACAGGACCCCCGCGAGGAAACACCATATATTTT. This encodes CASSTGPPRGNTIYF.

V usage is TRBV4-1 and J usage is TRBJ1-1; D possibly corresponds to TRBD1 (5 bases). V was clipped by 4 bases and J by 11 bases, with 20 bases between them. CDR3 length: 14 residues. Per germline, CDR1 MGHRA and CDR2 YSYEKL. The CDR3 DNA follows: TGCGCCAGCAGCCTGCCATTGGGCTACAGGAAGGCTTTCTTT. As protein: CASSLPLGYRKAFF.

Concerning this clone itself: This same CDR3 is encoded by further DNA sequences in the sample. V usage is TRBV19 and J usage is TRBJ2-5, with D possibly TRBD1 on 6 matching bases. The CDR3 is made up of 14 amino acids. The germline CDR1 and CDR2 sequences are LNHDA and SQIVND (reference sequence). V lost 1 base and J lost 1, with 7 bases in between. CDR3 amino acids: CASSIGGLQETQYF. DNA of the CDR3: TGTGCCAGTAGTATAGGGGGGCTCCAAGAGACCCAGTACTTC.

The chain links TRBV2 to TRBJ1-1, with D maybe TRBD1 (5 bases). The CDR3 has 15 residues. V was pared by 6 bases and J by 5 bases, with 19 bases between. Germline V lookup: CDR1 SNHLY, CDR2 FYNNEI. This CDR3 reads CASSRRGRVGTEAFF. The CDR3, as DNA: TGTGCCAGCAGCCGAAGGGGCAGGGTAGGGACTGAAGCTTTCTTT.

This chain uses TRBV10-3 with TRBJ1-3; D gene uncertain. V was clipped by 0 bases and J by 0 bases, with 12 bases between them. The CDR3 consists of 17 residues. The germline CDR1 and CDR2 sequences are ENHRY and SYGVKD. The CDR3, as DNA: TGTGCCATCAGTGAGTCGAGGAGTTTAATCTCTGGAAACACCATATATTTT. Its translation: CAISESRSLISGNTIYF.

The gene calls are TRBV5-4 and TRBJ2-3, with D possibly matching TRBD2 (6 bases). The CDR3 length is 15 residues. Deletions cut 0 bases from V and 0 bases from J, with 8 bases between. CDR1 SGHNT and CDR2 YYREEE come from the germline V gene (reference sequence). CDR3 amino acids: CASSLAGTSTDTQYF. For the CDR3, the DNA is TGTGCCAGCAGCTTGGCCGGGACTAGCACAGATACGCAGTATTTT.

The V and J genes are TRBV5-4 and TRBJ1-6, with TRBD1 matching over 10 bases. V lost 3 bases and J lost 6; bases outside the gene matches: 9. Germline CDR1 is SGHNT and CDR2 is YYREEE (reference sequence). This CDR3 is 17 amino acids long. The CDR3 reads CASSSVATGGGNSPLHF. CDR3 DNA: TGTGCCAGCAGCTCTGTGGCGACAGGGGGCGGTAATTCACCCCTCCACTTT.

This sequence joins TRBV11-3 and TRBJ2-1; 9 nucleotides agree with TRBD2. The CDR3 runs 14 residues. Germline-derived CDR1 and CDR2 are SGHNT and YENEEA. The ends lost 5 bases at V and 9 bases at J; junction bases unmatched: 8. CDR3 sequence (DNA): TGTGCCAGCAGCCCGGGACTAGCTACGGGTGAGCAGTTCTTC. Encoded protein: CASSPGLATGEQFF.

This clone was seen once. This chain connects TRBV27 to TRBJ1-6; 8 bases are shared with TRBD1. The CDR3 has 15 residues. Germline V gene lookup returns CDR1 MNHEY and CDR2 SMNVEV (reference sequence). Germline trimming cut 6 bases from V and 8 bases from J; bases unmatched to any gene: 9. The CDR3 sequence is CASSSGQARHSPLHF. The CDR3 DNA follows: TGTGCCAGCAGCTCGGGACAGGCTCGCCATTCACCCCTCCACTTT.

This chain joins TRBV12-5 and TRBJ1-4, with D possibly TRBD1 on 6 matching bases. Trimming removed 5 bases from V and 3 bases from J, with 10 bases in between. Germline V gene sequence: CDR1 LGHNT, CDR2 FRNRAP. This CDR3 spans 14 amino acids. For the CDR3, the DNA is TGTGCTAGTGGTCTTGGACAGTCTAATGAAAAACTGTTTTTT. Protein: CASGLGQSNEKLFF.

The chain couples TRBV5-1 to TRBJ1-3; TRBD1 matches 10 bases. Germline assignment: CDR1 SGHRS and CDR2 YFSETQ. The CDR3 is made up of 16 amino acids. V shed 4 bases and J 3 bases; nucleotides not matched to a gene: 7. The CDR3: CASSAKTGGSGNTIYF. CDR3 nucleotides: TGCGCCAGCAGCGCCAAGACAGGGGGCAGTGGAAACACCATATATTTT.

The rearrangement joins TRBV9 to TRBJ1-2, with D possibly TRBD1 on 5 matching bases. CDR3 length: 13 residues. Between the trimmed V and J ends, which lost 4 bases and 6 bases, there was a span of 13 bases. CDR1 is SGDLS and CDR2 is YYNGEE in the germline V gene. CDR3 region: CASSPRQGDGYTF. The CDR3 DNA reads as TGTGCCAGCAGCCCCCGCCAGGGCGATGGCTACACCTTC.

The chain employs TRBV28 and TRBJ2-3; 7 positions agree with TRBD2. The germline CDR1 and CDR2 sequences are MDHEN and SYDVKM. Unmatched junction bases numbered 0, after V lost 2 bases and J lost 1 base. This CDR3 has 14 residues. The CDR3 DNA reads as TGTGCCAGCAGTTTAGCGGGAGGCACAGATACGCAGTATTTT. This sequence encodes CASSLAGGTDTQYF.

The chain has TRBV24-1 and TRBJ2-2; D is perhaps TRBD1 (7 bases). Trimming took 10 bases from V and 0 from J, leaving 32 bases between them. CDR3 length: 21 amino acids. Germline V gives CDR1 KGHDR, CDR2 SFDVKD. CDR3 residues: CATREGGGGTAYFSNTGELFF. The DNA for the CDR3 is TGTGCCACTCGAGAGGGAGGAGGGGGCACTGCCTACTTTTCGAACACCGGGGAGCTGTTTTTT.

The gene calls are TRBV6-1 and TRBJ1-1; TRBD1 matches at 7 bases. V gave up 3 bases and J gave up 1 base; unmatched junction bases: 14. The CDR3 consists of 18 residues. CDR1 MNHNS and CDR2 SASEGT come from the germline V gene. DNA of the CDR3: TGTGCCAGCAGTGATCCATCGTGGCCGGGACAGACGAACACTGAAGCTTTCTTT. Translation: CASSDPSWPGQTNTEAFF.

The chain links TRBV12-3 or TRBV12-4 to TRBJ1-2; no firm D call. The CDR3 is made up of 12 amino acids. Trimming shortened V by 8 bases and J by 8 bases, and 15 bases separated the two germline ends. The CDR3 coding sequence is TGTGCCAGCTTATCTTCCGTCGGGGGCTACACCTTC. It yields the protein CASLSSVGGYTF.